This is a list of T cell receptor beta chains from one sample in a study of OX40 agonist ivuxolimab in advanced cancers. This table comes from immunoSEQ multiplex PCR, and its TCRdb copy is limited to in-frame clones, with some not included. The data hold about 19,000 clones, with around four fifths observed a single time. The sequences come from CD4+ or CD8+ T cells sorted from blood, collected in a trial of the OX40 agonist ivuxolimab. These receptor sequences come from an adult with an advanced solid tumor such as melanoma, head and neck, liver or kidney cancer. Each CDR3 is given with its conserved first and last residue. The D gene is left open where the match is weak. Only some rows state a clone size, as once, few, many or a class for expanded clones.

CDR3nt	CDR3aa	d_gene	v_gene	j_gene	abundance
TGTGCCAGCAGCCAACACCTTGAACCAAAAAATGAGCAGTTCTTC	CASSQHLEPKNEQFF	NA	TRBV4-2	TRBJ2-1	NA
TGTGCCAGCAGCCCGGGACAGGGGGCCAGTGGAAACACCATATATTTT	CASSPGQGASGNTIYF	TRBD1	TRBV5-6	TRBJ1-3	few
TGTGCCAGTAGCTACAGGGTGAACACCGGGGAGCTGTTTTTT	CASSYRVNTGELFF	NA	TRBV19	TRBJ2-2	NA
TGCGCCAGCAGGACGACAGGTACCTACAATGAGCAGTTCTTC	CASRTTGTYNEQFF	NA	TRBV5-1	TRBJ2-1	NA
TGCGCCAGCAGCCAAGGACAAAACACTGAAGCTTTCTTT	CASSQGQNTEAFF	NA	TRBV4-3	TRBJ1-1	NA
TGTGCCAGCAGTCCAAATACAGATAGCAATCAGCCCCAGCATTTT	CASSPNTDSNQPQHF	NA	TRBV6-6	TRBJ1-5	NA
TGCGCCAGCAGCCTCCGGACAGGAAGGGCGAACACTGAAGCTTTCTTT	CASSLRTGRANTEAFF	TRBD1	TRBV4-1	TRBJ1-1	few
TGTGCCAGCAGCTTGTCAGGGACGACCTACGAGCAGTACTTC	CASSLSGTTYEQYF	NA	TRBV5-6	TRBJ2-7	medium-sized
TGTGCCACCAGCAGTGGACAGGGGACCGGGGAGCTGTTTTTT	CATSSGQGTGELFF	TRBD1	TRBV15	TRBJ2-2	NA
TGTGCCAGCAGCTTAATAGGTGGGGCCAACGTCCTGACTTTC	CASSLIGGANVLTF	NA	TRBV7-8	TRBJ2-6	NA
TGCGCCAGCAGCCAAGATATCCCCGGGGCCCCCAATTCACCCCTCCACTTT	CASSQDIPGAPNSPLHF	NA	TRBV4-3	TRBJ1-6	NA
TGTGCCAGCTCACCGACTAGCGGGGGGCCAACCTACGAGCAGTACTTC	CASSPTSGGPTYEQYF	TRBD2	TRBV18	TRBJ2-7	NA
TGTGCCAGCAGTTACTCGGACCAGAACACTGAAGCTTTCTTT	CASSYSDQNTEAFF	NA	TRBV6-6	TRBJ1-1	NA
TGTGCCATCAGTGATGGGACTAGCGGGTTTAATGAGCAGTTCTTC	CAISDGTSGFNEQFF	TRBD2	TRBV10-3	TRBJ2-1	NA
TGCAGCGTTGGGGGCTCAGGGAGCACAGATACGCAGTATTTT	CSVGGSGSTDTQYF	NA	TRBV29-1	TRBJ2-3	few
TGTGCCAGCAGCTCTCTGGGACAGGGAGGAACTGAAGCTTTCTTT	CASSSLGQGGTEAFF	TRBD1	TRBV7-1	TRBJ1-1	NA
TGCAGCGTGGGAGGACTAGCGGGGGGCCAAAACTCCTACGAGCAGTACTTC	CSVGGLAGGQNSYEQYF	TRBD2	TRBV29-1	TRBJ2-7	NA
TGTGCCAGCAGCTATATGGGCAATCAGCCCCAGCATTTT	CASSYMGNQPQHF	NA	TRBV5-8	TRBJ1-5	NA
TGTGCCAGCAGCGTAGGGGACCACTCCTACGAGCAGTACTTC	CASSVGDHSYEQYF	NA	TRBV9	TRBJ2-7	once
TGCAGCGTTGGGGGGGTTTCCTACAATGAGCAGTTCTTC	CSVGGVSYNEQFF	NA	TRBV29-1	TRBJ2-1	NA
TGTGCCAGCAGCTTGGCCCCACCGGGCACTGAAGCTTTCTTT	CASSLAPPGTEAFF	NA	TRBV5-4	TRBJ1-1	NA
TGTGCCAGCAGCTTAATAAGCGGGGGGCTCAATGAGCAGTTCTTC	CASSLISGGLNEQFF	TRBD2	TRBV7-9	TRBJ2-1	NA
TGCGCCAGCGCCGTTGGAGCGGGAGGGCCGGTAGGGAATGAGCAGTTCTTC	CASAVGAGGPVGNEQFF	TRBD2	TRBV5-1	TRBJ2-1	NA
TGCGCCAGCAGCCAAGAGTTCAGGGAAAATCAGCCCCAGCATTTT	CASSQEFRENQPQHF	NA	TRBV4-1	TRBJ1-5	NA
TGTGCCAGCAGCGTAGATGGAACAGTGAGGGGAGCTTTCTTT	CASSVDGTVRGAFF	NA	TRBV9	TRBJ1-1	NA
TGTGCCAGCAGCTTGGTGGCTAGCGGGAGGGCCGCCGAGCAGTACTTC	CASSLVASGRAAEQYF	TRBD2	TRBV5-4	TRBJ2-7	NA